This TCR beta chain was sequenced for a study of blood T cell repertoires in COVID-19. Study background: From the United States, Italy and Spain came samples of acute and convalescent COVID-19.

Original methodology: How many nucleated cells were present was estimated from reference gene primer amplification. TCRdb's table, derived via immunoSEQ multiplex PCR, lists solely in-frame clones and lacks some. Clone size and V and J calls were adopted from that table, with D and trimming inferred from the DNA. In the table there are 40,000 to 45,000 clones, around 86% of which are singletons. J was trimmed by 4 bases and V by 8 bases; bases with no gene match: 6. The CDR3 has 13 amino acids. Germline CDR1 reads MDHEN; CDR2 reads SYDVKM. The receptor's source is a man aged 60 to 69 with active COVID-19. Sequencing was carried out using peripheral blood. The V gene is TRBV28, the J gene TRBJ2-3; 7 nucleotides agree with TRBD2. The CDR3 DNA is TGTGCCAGCGGTGGCGGGAGCCCAGATACGCAGTATTTT. Amino acid sequence: CASGGGSPDTQYF.